The present T cell receptor beta chain was sequenced within a study of Tregs in tolerant kidney transplant recipients. Method: immunoSEQ multiplex PCR; TCRdb's copy keeps in-frame clones and lacks some. The sample lists 90,000 to 120,000 clones, 90% occurring once. V was pared by 7 bases and J by 5 bases, with 21 bases between. The CDR3 spans 15 residues. Germline V gives CDR1 SGHRS, CDR2 YFSETQ. The source was CD4+ T cells from blood, collected before the transplant. This sequence was found in a human donor who received a combined kidney and bone marrow transplant. The chain recombines TRBV5-1 with TRBJ2-5; D might be TRBD1 (5 bases). This CDR3 reads CASGHRTLNGETQYF. CDR3 in DNA: TGCGCCAGCGGCCACAGGACACTGAACGGGGAGACCCAGTACTTC.